This passage covers 25 T cell receptor beta chains from one sample sequenced in a study of Ad26.COV2.S vaccination and SARS-CoV-2 variants. Sequenced by immunoSEQ multiplex PCR; TCRdb stores in-frame clones only, minus some. The table has about 370,000 clones, around nine tenths seen once. Documented treatment: some 19 received Ad26.COV2.S at low or high dose, single or two shots; roughly 5 received placebo; per-sample allocation not given. Specimen acquisition occurred on day 63 following the initial vaccine or placebo injection. The sequencing used peripheral blood, collected in a trial of Ad26.COV2.S vaccine versus placebo. These receptors all stem from a person aged 18-60 years who received the Ad26.COV2.S COVID-19 vaccine or a placebo.

The CDR3 DNA reads as TGTGCCAGCTCCCCATTTCCGAGCAATCAGCCCCAGCATTTT. It is translated as CASSPFPSNQPQHF. This chain links TRBV18 with TRBJ1-5; D remains unclear. This CDR3 region has 14 residues. Germline V lookup: CDR1 KGHSH, CDR2 LQKENI. With 6 bases removed from V and 1 base from J, the gap between germline ends came to 10 bases. Full variable domain (rest looked up from reference TRBV18 and TRBJ1-5): NAGVMQNPRHLVRRRGQEARLRCSPMKGHSHVYWYRQLPEEGLKFMVYLQKENIIDESGMPKERFSAEFPKEGPSILRIQQVVRGDSAAYFCASSPFPSNQPQHFGDGTRLSIL.

Note on this clone: Other nucleotide sequences from this sample produce the same CDR3. This sequence joins TRBV27 and TRBJ1-2; the D gene is possibly TRBD1 (5 bases). CDR3 length equals 15 residues. Germline CDR1 is MNHEY and CDR2 is SMNVEV (reference sequence). The V gene lost 1 base and the J gene lost 3 bases, with 12 bases spanning the gap. For the CDR3, the DNA is TGTGCCAGCAGTTTATTGGGGCAGGGTGACTATGGCTACACCTTC. Translating gives CASSLLGQGDYGYTF.

The rearrangement joins TRBV5-5 to TRBJ2-7; the match to TRBD1 covers 7 bases. Germline assignment: CDR1 SGHKS and CDR2 YYEKEE (reference sequence). The V segment lost 2 bases and the J segment 2 bases; nucleotides outside the gene matches: 4. The CDR3 sequence is 14 residues long. The chain's CDR3 is CASSFDRDPYEQYF. The CDR3 DNA reads TGTGCCAGCAGCTTCGACAGGGATCCCTACGAGCAGTACTTC.

About this clone: The junction and the germline gene differ at one end; a read error may be behind it. J is TRBJ2-7 and V is TRBV7-9; 11 bases align to TRBD1. Germline V gene data show CDR1 as SEHNR and CDR2 as FQNEAQ (reference sequence). This CDR3 contains 13 residues. CDR3 region: CASSSSGQGAFHF. In DNA form, the CDR3 reads TGTGCCAGCAGCTCCTCAGGACAGGGGGCTTTCCACTTC.

V is TRBV6-5 and J is TRBJ2-5, with 10 bases matching TRBD1. The J segment lost 5 bases and the V segment lost 10 bases, leaving 7 bases of the junction unmatched. In germline, CDR1 is MNHEY, CDR2 SVGAGI. This CDR3 region has 13 residues. The CDR3 DNA reads as TGTGCCACCGCGGGGACAGGGGTGGAGACCCAGTACTTC. As protein: CATAGTGVETQYF.

This clone was detected only once. The genes are TRBV5-8 and TRBJ2-7, with 7 bases aligning to TRBD1. With 2 bases clipped from V and 2 bases from J, the junction kept 7 bases outside the gene matches. This CDR3 contains 15 residues. Per the germline V gene, CDR1 is SGHTS and CDR2 is YDEGEE. DNA for the CDR3: TGTGCCAGCAGCTTTGGTGGGACAGTAACCTACGAGCAGTACTTC. This translates into CASSFGGTVTYEQYF.

The J gene is TRBJ1-1, the V gene TRBV5-8, with a possible D match to TRBD1 (5 bases). From germline, CDR1 is SGHTS and CDR2 YDEGEE. The CDR3 has 13 residues. Trimming took 4 bases from V and 6 from J, leaving 13 bases between them. DNA of the CDR3: TGTGCCAGCAGCCGGGGGTTCGACTCTGAAGCTTTCTTT. Translating gives CASSRGFDSEAFF.

This sequence joins TRBV18 and TRBJ1-1, with a weak D call TRBD1 (6 bases). The CDR3 totals 12 residues. V was cut by 5 bases and J by 6 bases, with 10 bases left in between. Per germline, CDR1 KGHSH and CDR2 LQKENI. Written as DNA, the CDR3 is TGTGCCAGCTCATCCAGGGGATCTGAAGCTTTCTTT. It yields the protein CASSSRGSEAFF.

This chain links TRBV24-1 with TRBJ2-1; TRBD1 matches 7 bases. CDR3 length: 17 amino acids. The J segment lost 4 bases and the V segment lost 4 bases, leaving 12 bases of the junction unmatched. CDR1 and CDR2 (germline): KGHDR, SFDVKD. In nucleotides, the CDR3 is TGTGCCACCAGTGACCCCGACAGGGAGAAGATTTACAATGAGCAGTTCTTC. It is translated as CATSDPDREKIYNEQFF.

J is TRBJ1-1 and V is TRBV5-6; 8 bases align to TRBD1. The J segment lost 0 bases and the V segment lost 0 bases, leaving 10 bases of the junction unmatched. In germline, CDR1 is SGHDT, CDR2 YYEEEE. This CDR3 spans 18 amino acids. The CDR3 DNA reads TGTGCCAGCAGCTTGGAACGGGACAGGCTGACTATGAACACTGAAGCTTTCTTT. Its translation is CASSLERDRLTMNTEAFF.

V gene TRBV6-2 or TRBV6-3 combines with J gene TRBJ2-5, with TRBD2 identical over 13 bases. Trimming cost V 5 bases and J 5 bases; bases outside gene matches: 8. Germline V gives CDR1 MNHEY, CDR2 SVGEGT. The CDR3 length is 16 residues. CDR3 in amino acids: CASSLGLAGVEETQYF. DNA for the CDR3: TGTGCCAGCAGTCTTGGACTAGCGGGGGTGGAGGAGACCCAGTACTTC.

The chain has TRBV9 and TRBJ1-2, with 9 bases lining up with TRBD1. The CDR3 is 15 amino acids. The J segment lost 4 bases and the V segment lost 6 bases, leaving 10 bases of the junction unmatched. Germline lookup yields CDR1 SGDLS and CDR2 YYNGEE. CDR3 DNA sequence: TGTGCCAGCACCTTAACCGGGACAGGGCCCTATGGCTACACCTTC. It codes for CASTLTGTGPYGYTF.

A word on this clone: The sample contains more than one DNA sequence encoding this CDR3. Here the CDR3 DNA reads TGCGCCAGCAGTGAGGGGACCGAAGCTTTCTTT. Translation gives CASSEGTEAFF. The chain carries TRBV10-2 and TRBJ1-1; TRBD1 is a possible D gene (5 bases). Per germline, CDR1 WSHSY and CDR2 SAAADI. CDR3 size: 11 residues. The germline V and J ends were trimmed by 2 bases and 8 bases, with 6 bases remaining between them.

V is TRBV7-2 and J is TRBJ1-2, with a tentative D call TRBD1 (5 bases). This CDR3 has 14 residues. V was pared by 5 bases and J by 8 bases, with 18 bases between. The V gene's germline CDR1 is SGHTA and CDR2 FQGNSA. CDR3 DNA sequence: TGTGCCAGCAGCGGCGGTGGGCAGGGCCACGGCTACACCTTC. It translates to CASSGGGQGHGYTF. Variable domain in full (rest from reference TRBV7-2 and TRBJ1-2): GAGVSQSPSNKVTEKGKDVELRCDPISGHTALYWYRQSLGQGLEFLIYFQGNSAPDKSGLPSDRFSAERTGGSVSTLTIQRTQQEDSAVYLCASSGGGQGHGYTFGSGTRLTVV.

Here the CDR3 DNA reads TGTGCCAGCAGCGTAGACGGGCGCAAGACCCAGTACTTC. It encodes CASSVDGRKTQYF. The chain is built from TRBV9 and TRBJ2-5; D is unclear. V was shortened by 0 bases and J by 6 bases, with 9 bases between the two germline ends. This CDR3 spans 13 amino acids. CDR1 SGDLS and CDR2 YYNGEE come from the germline V gene.

This chain links TRBV23-1 with TRBJ2-3; no reliable D call. TRBV23-1 is an ORF; its function is uncertain. The CDR3 is 14 residues long. The germline V and J ends were trimmed by 8 bases and 0 bases, with 12 bases remaining between them. In nucleotides, the CDR3 is TGCGCCAGCCCCAGACGGGTTAGCACAGATACGCAGTATTTT. This encodes CASPRRVSTDTQYF.

J is TRBJ2-3 and V is TRBV2; 7 bases are shared with TRBD2. From germline, CDR1 is SNHLY and CDR2 FYNNEI. The CDR3 runs 15 residues. After removal of 0 bases from V and 7 bases from J, the junction contained 7 bases not matched to a gene. The CDR3, as DNA: TGTGCCAGCAGTGAAGCCGGGGGGACTTCTTATACGCAGTATTTT. It yields the protein CASSEAGGTSYTQYF. The full variable domain, completed using reference TRBV2 and TRBJ2-3, is EPEVTQTPSHQVTQMGQEVILRCVPISNHLYFYWYRQILGQKVEFLVSFYNNEISEKSEIFDDQFSVERPDGSNFTLKIRSTKLEDSAMYFCASSEAGGTSYTQYFGPGTRLTVL.

The V gene is TRBV2, the J gene TRBJ2-5, with 7 bases identical to TRBD1. The CDR3 totals 14 residues. The V gene end was trimmed by 4 bases and the J gene end by 3 bases; junction bases not matched to a gene: 5. The germline V gene encodes CDR1 SNHLY and CDR2 FYNNEI. The CDR3 DNA sequence: TGTGCCAGCAGTGGGGACAGAGAGGAAGAGACCCAGTACTTC. This gives the protein CASSGDREEETQYF. Variable domain in full (rest from reference TRBV2 and TRBJ2-5): EPEVTQTPSHQVTQMGQEVILRCVPISNHLYFYWYRQILGQKVEFLVSFYNNEISEKSEIFDDQFSVERPDGSNFTLKIRSTKLEDSAMYFCASSGDREEETQYFGPGTRLLVL.

The chain links TRBV7-9 to TRBJ2-1; 11 positions agree with TRBD2. CDR1 is SEHNR, CDR2 FQNEAQ, per germline (reference sequence). The CDR3 runs 15 residues. Losses at the gene ends were 5 bases for V and 8 bases for J; bases not matched to a gene: 8. CDR3 DNA: TGTGCCAGCAGCGACTTTCTAGCGGGGGGTCATGAGCAGTTCTTC. Protein product: CASSDFLAGGHEQFF.

V gene TRBV14 combines with J gene TRBJ2-6; no definite D call. CDR3 length: 16 residues. Germline V gene lookup returns CDR1 SGHDN and CDR2 FVKESK. Trimming stripped 0 bases from V and 0 bases from J, with 6 bases between. CDR3 residues: CASSQDLGSGANVLTF. In DNA form, the CDR3 reads TGTGCCAGCAGCCAAGATCTAGGCTCTGGGGCCAACGTCCTGACTTTC.

The chain couples TRBV7-2 to TRBJ1-2; 8 bases are a match to TRBD1. Germline CDR1 and CDR2: SGHTA and FQGNSA. J lost 7 bases, V lost 5 bases, and 12 bases had no gene match. The CDR3 has 15 amino acids. The CDR3 DNA reads TGTGCCAGCAGCGGAAGGCAGGGGGCCCCACGTGGCTACACCTTC. Protein sequence: CASSGRQGAPRGYTF.

This clone was picked up a small number of times. This chain connects TRBV3-1 (or the pseudogene TRBV3-2) to TRBJ1-6; 9 nucleotides line up with TRBD1. CDR3 length: 14 residues. Germline CDR1 and CDR2: LGHDT and YNNKEL (reference sequence). V was pared by 2 bases and J by 10 bases, with 3 bases of the junction left unmatched. The CDR3 sequence is CASSQNGQGSPLHF. In DNA, the CDR3 is TGTGCCAGCAGCCAAAACGGACAGGGGTCACCCCTCCACTTT.

Remarks on this clone: The sample holds other DNA sequences that translate to the same CDR3. V is TRBV19 and J is TRBJ1-6, with D uncertain. Germline V gene lookup returns CDR1 LNHDA and CDR2 SQIVND (reference sequence). V shed 5 bases and J shed 7 bases, with 6 bases lying between them. This CDR3 contains 12 residues. DNA of the CDR3: TGTGCCAGTAGTCCGGGCAATTCACCCCTCCACTTT. This gives the protein CASSPGNSPLHF.

The CDR3 sequence: CASSLDGQLNQPQHF. CDR3 bases: TGCGCCAGCAGCTTAGATGGACAGCTCAATCAGCCCCAGCATTTT. The rearrangement joins TRBV5-1 to TRBJ1-5; D perhaps matches TRBD1 (6 bases). The V end lost 2 bases, the J end lost 3 bases, and 12 bases lay between the germline ends. This CDR3 contains 15 residues. Germline assignment: CDR1 SGHRS and CDR2 YFSETQ.

V and J are TRBV5-8 and TRBJ2-7, with a weak D call TRBD2 (5 bases). The CDR3 runs to 14 residues. Germline CDR1 and CDR2: SGHTS and YDEGEE. V was cut by 6 bases and J by 3 bases, with 16 bases left in between. DNA for the CDR3: TGTGCCAGCACCTTCGAGGGATCGGTCTACGAGCAGTACTTC. This encodes CASTFEGSVYEQYF.